What follows are 20 T cell receptor beta chains derived from one specimen sequenced in a study of patients and donors after allogeneic stem cell transplantation (dated by TCRdb to 2018 to 2020). The library was obtained by RT-PCR. The run used a NextSeq 550. TCRdb trimmed public reads at Q25 via fastp, called clones via MiXCR and kept in-frame beta chains. Each CDR3 protein gets just one entry, which takes the most common genes and DNA from the rows behind it. The sample contains approximately 200,000 distinct CDR3 sequences, 41% of them found a single time. The ten most abundant clones make up 33% of the sample. The sequenced sample consisted of blood, either unsorted or a sorted T cell fraction (not recorded which). Receptor source: a human donor who was either an allogeneic HSCT recipient or a stem cell or donor lymphocyte infusion donor (not recorded which). It is not recorded whose cells these are; they may come from a transplant donor.

This rearrangement joins TRBV9 to TRBJ2-2, with unresolved D. The CDR3 totals 14 residues. Per the germline V gene, CDR1 is SGDLS and CDR2 is YYNGEE. V dropped 1 base and J dropped 1 base, with 5 bases sitting between them. In DNA form, the CDR3 reads TGTGCCAGCAGCGTACTCGGGAACACCGGGGAGCTGTTTTTT. This encodes CASSVLGNTGELFF.

The V and J genes are TRBV24-1 and TRBJ2-1, with D perhaps given as TRBD1 or TRBD2 (5 bases each). Germline CDR1 and CDR2: KGHDR and SFDVKD. There are 12 residues in the CDR3. The V and J ends lost 5 bases and 5 bases respectively, with 6 bases between them. The chain's CDR3 is CATSVGDNEQFF. In nucleotides, the CDR3 is TGTGCCACCAGTGTGGGGGACAATGAGCAGTTCTTC.

This sequence joins TRBV7-2 and TRBJ1-2, with 7 bases fitting TRBD1. Germline-derived CDR1 and CDR2 are SGHTA and FQGNSA. The CDR3 is 14 amino acids. After removal of 8 bases from V and 2 bases from J, the junction contained 8 bases not matched to a gene. CDR3 in DNA: TGTGCCAGCTGGGAGGGGGCCTTAAACTATGGCTACACCTTC. Protein sequence: CASWEGALNYGYTF.

V gene TRBV7-9 combines with J gene TRBJ1-1; no definite D call. The ends were cut back, 4 bases at V and 3 bases at J, with 21 bases in the middle. Germline V gene sequence: CDR1 SEHNR, CDR2 FQNEAQ (reference sequence). The CDR3 length is 17 residues. The CDR3 reads CASSSPPTGDGYTEAFF. CDR3 nucleotides: TGTGCCAGCAGCTCACCGCCCACCGGGGATGGGTACACTGAAGCTTTCTTT. Filled out from reference TRBV7-9 and TRBJ1-1, the complete variable domain reads DTGVSQNPRHKITKRGQNVTFRCDPISEHNRLYWYRQTLGQGPEFLTYFQNEAQLEKSRLLSDRFSAERPKGSFSTLEIQRTEQGDSAMYLCASSSPPTGDGYTEAFFGQGTRLTVV.

This clonotype was detected a few times. J is TRBJ1-4 and V is TRBV2; D perhaps matches TRBD1 (6 bases). Germline assignment: CDR1 SNHLY and CDR2 FYNNEI. This CDR3 is built from 14 residues. Between the trimmed V and J ends, which lost 4 bases and 0 bases, there was a span of 6 bases. The DNA of the CDR3 is TGTGCCAGCAGTGGACAGGCAACTAATGAAAAACTGTTTTTT. It encodes CASSGQATNEKLFF.

This sequence joins TRBV5-6 and TRBJ1-1, with D tentatively TRBD1 (6 bases). V was clipped by 3 bases and J by 2 bases, with 11 bases between them. Germline-derived CDR1 and CDR2 are SGHDT and YYEEEE. This CDR3 spans 14 amino acids. The CDR3 here is CASSSGTPNTEAFF. CDR3 nucleotide sequence: TGTGCCAGCAGCTCAGGGACACCCAACACTGAAGCTTTCTTT.

In this sample, this clonotype turned up many times. V is TRBV5-1 and J is TRBJ2-1; 8 bases line up with TRBD2. CDR1 SGHRS and CDR2 YFSETQ come from the germline V gene. V dropped 0 bases and J dropped 3; count of bases not matched to a gene: 2. The CDR3 is made up of 15 amino acids. The CDR3 loop reads CASSLGTSSYNEQFF. The CDR3, as DNA: TGCGCCAGCAGCTTGGGGACTAGCAGCTACAATGAGCAGTTCTTC.

V is TRBV30 and J is TRBJ1-3; D is undetermined. With 4 bases removed from V and 0 bases from J, the gap between germline ends came to 4 bases. The CDR3 has 12 amino acids. Germline-derived CDR1 and CDR2 are GTSNPN and SVGIG (reference sequence). The CDR3 region is CAWTASGNTIYF. The DNA for the CDR3 is TGTGCCTGGACCGCCTCTGGAAACACCATATATTTT.

In the case of this clonotype: The conserved phenylalanine or tryptophan is not found at the CDR3 terminus, so this likely reflects a read error. The chain uses TRBV30 and TRBJ1-1; D possibly corresponds to TRBD1 (6 bases). V was pared by 4 bases and J by 2 bases, with 11 bases between. Germline assignment: CDR1 GTSNPN and CDR2 SVGIG (reference sequence). The CDR3 loop spans 13 amino acids. As DNA, the CDR3 is TGTGCCTGGACCGGACAGATTAACACTGAAGCTTTCTTG. Encoded protein: CAWTGQINTEAFL.

This chain uses TRBV5-1 with TRBJ1-4; a possible D gene is TRBD1 (5 bases). Trimming stripped 1 base from V and 4 bases from J, with 26 bases between. The CDR3 is 20 amino acids. Germline V CDR1 and CDR2: SGHRS, YFSETQ. DNA for the CDR3: TGCGCCAGCAGCTTGTTTGGGCTGGGGACGGGTAGCTCTTATAATGAAAAACTGTTTTTT. It encodes CASSLFGLGTGSSYNEKLFF.

This sequence joins TRBV9 and TRBJ1-3, with D possibly matching TRBD1 (5 bases). Germline lookup yields CDR1 SGDLS and CDR2 YYNGEE. V dropped 1 base and J dropped 0 bases, with 8 bases sitting between them. This CDR3 has 15 residues. The CDR3 nucleotides are TGTGCCAGCAGCGTAACGGGGGACTCTGGAAACACCATATATTTT. This sequence encodes CASSVTGDSGNTIYF.

This chain uses TRBV28 with TRBJ1-2, with 7 bases that match TRBD1. CDR1 is MDHEN and CDR2 is SYDVKM in the germline V gene. The CDR3 consists of 14 residues. V lost 6 bases, J lost 2 bases, and 6 bases stayed unmatched. The CDR3 DNA reads TGTGCCAGCAGCTCTAGGACAGGCAACTATGGCTACACCTTC. Its protein product is CASSSRTGNYGYTF.

A few counts support this clonotype. The rearrangement uses TRBV7-2 and TRBJ1-4; 10 positions agree with TRBD1. V trimming: 5 bases; J trimming: 4 bases; junction bases outside the gene matches: 1. Per germline, CDR1 SGHTA and CDR2 FQGNSA. The CDR3 has 14 residues. The CDR3 nucleotides read TGTGCCAGCAGCCGGACAGGGGGTAATGAAAAACTGTTTTTT. Translated, it gives CASSRTGGNEKLFF.

The chain uses TRBV6-4 and TRBJ1-2, with unresolved D. Germline CDR1 is MRHNA and CDR2 is SNTAGT. V was pared by 4 bases and J by 4 bases, with 10 bases between. CDR3 length: 13 residues. For the CDR3, the DNA is TGTGCCAGCAGTGCGTCGGGTAGCTATGGCTACACCTTC. Its protein is CASSASGSYGYTF.

This sequence joins TRBV4-1 and TRBJ1-1, with unresolved D. The V gene's germline CDR1 is MGHRA and CDR2 YSYEKL. Trimming removed 5 bases at V and 11 bases at J, with 18 bases between. The CDR3 consists of 13 residues. CDR3 nucleotide sequence: TGCGCCAGCAGCTTTCCGGGCCGAAGAGCGGCTTTCTTT. Its protein product is CASSFPGRRAAFF.

This chain links TRBV6-6 with TRBJ1-5; D is unclear. Germline V gene data show CDR1 as MNHNY and CDR2 as SVGAGI (reference sequence). CDR3 length: 16 residues. With 0 bases removed from V and 0 bases from J, the gap between germline ends came to 9 bases. The CDR3 DNA follows: TGTGCCAGCAGTTACTCGGGAGGAAATAGCAATCAGCCCCAGCATTTT. This translates into CASSYSGGNSNQPQHF.

This clonotype was counted between two and nine times. The rearrangement uses TRBV20-1 and TRBJ2-7, with 9 bases aligning to TRBD1. Per germline, CDR1 DFQATT and CDR2 SNEGSKA (reference sequence). This CDR3 has 16 residues. The ends lost 6 bases at V and 6 bases at J; junction bases unmatched: 18. The CDR3 sequence: CSAQDRGKGISREQYF. The CDR3 coding sequence is TGCAGTGCCCAGGACAGGGGAAAAGGTATCTCCCGCGAGCAGTACTTC.

This chain uses TRBV15 with TRBJ1-2, with TRBD1 matching 8 bases. CDR1 and CDR2 from the germline V gene are LNHNV and YYDKDF (reference sequence). The V and J ends lost 4 bases and 6 bases, in that order; junction bases with no gene match: 13. CDR3 length: 16 residues. The CDR3 DNA is TGTGCCACCAGCACAGAATCAGGGGGCGCGAAAGATGGCTACACCTTC. Its translation: CATSTESGGAKDGYTF.

J is TRBJ2-1 and V is TRBV24-1; D is perhaps TRBD1 or TRBD2 (6 bases each). The CDR3 has 17 residues. V gave up 0 bases and J gave up 4 bases, with 15 bases separating them. The germline gives CDR1 KGHDR, CDR2 SFDVKD. The CDR3 region is CATSDLRGRDKYNEQFF. The CDR3, as DNA: TGTGCCACCAGTGATTTGCGGGGGCGGGATAAATACAATGAGCAGTTCTTC.

The chain combines TRBV29-1 with TRBJ2-1; D perhaps matches TRBD2 (6 bases). Trimming stripped 6 bases from V and 0 bases from J, with 12 bases between. This CDR3 has 14 residues. Germline CDR1 is SQVTM and CDR2 is ANQGSEA. DNA for the CDR3: TGCAGCGTCGGGAGCCAGCCCTCCTACAATGAGCAGTTCTTC. Translating it yields CSVGSQPSYNEQFF.